Following are 11 T cell receptor beta chains from one sample sequenced in a study of cytomegalovirus exposure and HLA in healthy donors. Only in-frame clones appear in the TCRdb table, and some are missing; sequencing was by immunoSEQ multiplex PCR. The sample contains fewer than 200,000 clones, 85% of which appear only once. The sequenced material came from PBMCs. The receptor set was obtained from a man in his late teens or twenties in good health and CMV-seropositive.

This clone was found a few times. V is TRBV27 and J is TRBJ2-7; TRBD2 is a possible D gene (7 bases). The CDR3 loop spans 12 amino acids. Germline V lookup: CDR1 MNHEY, CDR2 SMNVEV (reference sequence). Between the trimmed V and J ends, which lost 2 bases and 7 bases, there was a span of 9 bases. CDR3 DNA sequence: TGTGCCAGCAGTTTAAGGGGGGGAGAGCAGTACTTC. This translates into CASSLRGGEQYF.

This clone turned up a few times. V gene TRBV7-8 combines with J gene TRBJ2-1, with 11 bases aligning to TRBD2. Germline V CDR1 and CDR2: SGHVS, FQNEAQ. This CDR3 is 15 amino acids long. V dropped 8 bases and J dropped 7; count of bases not matched to a gene: 10. Here the CDR3 reads CASAAGASGGNEQFF. The CDR3 nucleotides are TGTGCCAGCGCAGCGGGAGCTAGCGGGGGGAATGAGCAGTTCTTC. Supplemented by reference TRBV7-8 and TRBJ2-1, the full variable domain reads GAGVSQSPRYKVAKRGQDVALRCDPISGHVSLFWYQQALGQGPEFLTYFQNEAQLDKSGLPSDRFFAERPEGSVSTLKIQRTQQEDSAVYLCASAAGASGGNEQFFGPGTRLTVL.

The rearrangement links TRBV4-2 to TRBJ2-6, with D possibly matching TRBD2 (5 bases). Deletions cut 1 base from V and 0 bases from J, with 13 bases between. The V gene's germline CDR1 is LGHNA and CDR2 YNFKEQ. The CDR3 runs 18 residues. CDR3 residues: CASSQGVEGSSGANVLTF. The CDR3 DNA reads as TGTGCCAGCAGCCAAGGGGTCGAGGGAAGCTCTGGGGCCAACGTCCTGACTTTC.

With regard to this clone: This specimen includes other DNA sequences encoding the same CDR3. This chain joins TRBV19 and TRBJ1-4; D remains unclear. Germline assignment: CDR1 LNHDA and CDR2 SQIVND (reference sequence). With 2 bases removed from V and 3 bases from J, the gap between germline ends came to 7 bases. The CDR3 covers 14 residues. The CDR3 coding sequence is TGTGCCAGTAGTATAAGTAGTGCTAATGAAAAACTGTTTTTT. It yields the protein CASSISSANEKLFF.

The chain recombines TRBV5-1 with TRBJ2-7, with 8 bases identical to TRBD2. Trimming removed 4 bases from V and 3 bases from J; junction bases left unmatched: 6. The CDR3 is made up of 14 amino acids. Germline V gene data show CDR1 as SGHRS and CDR2 as YFSETQ. This CDR3 is CASSRGLGIYEQYF. In DNA, the CDR3 is TGCGCCAGCAGCCGGGGACTAGGGATCTACGAGCAGTACTTC.

The V call is TRBV28, the J call TRBJ2-3; perhaps TRBD2 as D (6 bases). CDR1 is MDHEN and CDR2 is SYDVKM in the germline V gene. Trimming removed 7 bases from V and 1 base from J, with 15 bases in between. The CDR3 extends over 15 amino acids. CDR3 region: CASTLRTGGTDTQYF. The CDR3 coding sequence is TGTGCCAGCACCCTGCGGACGGGGGGCACAGATACGCAGTATTTT. The whole variable domain, remainder taken from reference TRBV28 and TRBJ2-3, is DVKVTQSSRYLVKRTGEKVFLECVQDMDHENMFWYRQDPGLGLRLIYFSYDVKMKEKGDIPEGYSVSREKKERFSLILESASTNQTSMYLCASTLRTGGTDTQYFGPGTRLTVL.

This chain joins TRBV25-1 and TRBJ2-1, with TRBD1 as a possible D gene (8 bases). CDR3 length: 15 amino acids. V lost 7 bases to trimming and J lost 4 bases, with 17 bases between them. CDR1 and CDR2 from the germline V gene are MGHDK and SYGVNS. The CDR3 loop reads CASKSDRGGYNEQFF. CDR3 in DNA: TGTGCCAGCAAGTCAGACAGGGGAGGGTACAATGAGCAGTTCTTC.

The rearrangement joins TRBV5-5 to TRBJ1-4; D not certain. Germline V gene lookup returns CDR1 SGHKS and CDR2 YYEKEE (reference sequence). V dropped 0 bases and J dropped 6 bases, with 6 bases sitting between them. The CDR3 totals 13 residues. DNA of the CDR3: TGTGCCAGCAGCTTGGACGGTTATGAAAAACTGTTTTTT. This codes for CASSLDGYEKLFF.

In its sample, this clone was seen a few times. The chain links TRBV7-9 to TRBJ2-5, with 7 positions matching TRBD2. Germline CDR1 is SEHNR and CDR2 is FQNEAQ (reference sequence). Unmatched junction bases numbered 7, after V lost 5 bases and J lost 1 base. The CDR3 length is 15 residues. The CDR3 bases are TGTGCCAGCAGCAATTGGGAGGGCCTCCAAGAGACCCAGTACTTC. It translates to CASSNWEGLQETQYF.

V and J are TRBV6-1 and TRBJ1-5; D might be TRBD1 (6 bases). The CDR3 contains 18 residues. From germline, CDR1 is MNHNS and CDR2 SASEGT. Trimming took off 2 bases at V and 0 bases at J, with 17 bases between the two ends. The CDR3 protein is CASSEQPGVGISNQPQHF. The CDR3 DNA follows: TGTGCCAGCAGTGAACAACCAGGGGTCGGGATTAGCAATCAGCCCCAGCATTTT.

CDR3 loop: CASSEGRTSTGELFF. CDR3 sequence (DNA): TGTGCCAGCAGTGAGGGCAGAACCAGCACCGGGGAGCTGTTTTTT. This rearrangement joins TRBV2 to TRBJ2-2; D call uncertain. This CDR3 comprises 15 residues. Germline CDR1 reads SNHLY; CDR2 reads FYNNEI. Trimming took off 3 bases at V and 4 bases at J, with 12 bases between the two ends.